This TCR beta chain was captured in a study of a mutant IDH1 vaccine in newly diagnosed glioma. Using immunoSEQ multiplex PCR, the repertoire was profiled, and TCRdb retains in-frame clones only, with some absent. Here the sample spans tens of thousands of clones, about nine tenths being singletons. The time point here: baseline, week 1 (first vaccination visit). Treatment noted: pre-vaccination baseline after standard-of-care therapy. Each astrocytoma in the donors was new, WHO grade 3 or 4, IDH1-mutant and ATRX-lost. Specimen: PBMCs, collected from a glioma patient treated with radiotherapy, temozolomide or both. The clonotype originates from a woman between 35 and 50 years old with glioma.

CDR3 loop: CASSFDGGLYNEQFF. The CDR3 coding sequence is TGTGCCAGCAGCTTTGACGGGGGCCTCTACAATGAGCAGTTCTTC. The gene calls are TRBV9 and TRBJ2-1; D may match TRBD1 or TRBD2 (6 bases each). Germline values: CDR1 SGDLS, CDR2 YYNGEE. The CDR3 spans 15 residues. Trimming left V 4 bases short and J 3 bases short, with 14 bases between.